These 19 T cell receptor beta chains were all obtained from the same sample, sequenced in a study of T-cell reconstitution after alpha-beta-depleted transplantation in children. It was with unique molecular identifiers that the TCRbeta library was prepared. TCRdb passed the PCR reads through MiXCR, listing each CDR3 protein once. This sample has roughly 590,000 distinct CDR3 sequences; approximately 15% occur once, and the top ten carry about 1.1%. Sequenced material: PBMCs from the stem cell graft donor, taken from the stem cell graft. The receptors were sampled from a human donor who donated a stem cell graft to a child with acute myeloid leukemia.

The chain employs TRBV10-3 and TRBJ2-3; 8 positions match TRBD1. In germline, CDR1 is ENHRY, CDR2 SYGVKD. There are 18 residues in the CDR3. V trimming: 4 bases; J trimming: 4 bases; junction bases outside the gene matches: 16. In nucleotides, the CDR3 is TGTGCCATCAGTGTCGGTATCGGACAGGGCATAAGTGCAGATACGCAGTATTTT. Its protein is CAISVGIGQGISADTQYF.

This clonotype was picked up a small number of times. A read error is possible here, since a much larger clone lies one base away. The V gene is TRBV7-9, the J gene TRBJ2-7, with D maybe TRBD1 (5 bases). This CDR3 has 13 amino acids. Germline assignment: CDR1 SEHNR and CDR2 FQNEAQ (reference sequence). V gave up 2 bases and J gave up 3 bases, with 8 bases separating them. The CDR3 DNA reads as TGTGCCAGCAGCTTACAGGGCATCTACGAGCAGTACTTC. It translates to CASSLQGIYEQYF.

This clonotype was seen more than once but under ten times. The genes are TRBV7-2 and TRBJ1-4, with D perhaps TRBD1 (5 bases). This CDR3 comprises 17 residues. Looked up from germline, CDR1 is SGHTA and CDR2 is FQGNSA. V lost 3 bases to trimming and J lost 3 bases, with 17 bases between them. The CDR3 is CASSFGLYGAANEKLFF. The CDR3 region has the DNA TGTGCCAGCAGCTTTGGCCTTTACGGGGCGGCTAATGAAAAACTGTTTTTT.

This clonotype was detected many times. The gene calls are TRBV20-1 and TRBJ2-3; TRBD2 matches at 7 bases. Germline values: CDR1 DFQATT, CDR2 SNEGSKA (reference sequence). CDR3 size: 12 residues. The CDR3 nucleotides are TGCAGCGCTGCGGGGGATACAGATACGCAGTATTTT. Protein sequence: CSAAGDTDTQYF.

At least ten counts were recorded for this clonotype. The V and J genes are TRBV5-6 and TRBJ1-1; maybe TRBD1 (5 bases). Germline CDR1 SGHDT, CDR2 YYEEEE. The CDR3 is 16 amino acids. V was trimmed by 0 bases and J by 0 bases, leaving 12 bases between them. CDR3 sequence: CASSLEPGRLNTEAFF. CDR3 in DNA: TGTGCCAGCAGCTTGGAGCCGGGACGGCTGAACACTGAAGCTTTCTTT.

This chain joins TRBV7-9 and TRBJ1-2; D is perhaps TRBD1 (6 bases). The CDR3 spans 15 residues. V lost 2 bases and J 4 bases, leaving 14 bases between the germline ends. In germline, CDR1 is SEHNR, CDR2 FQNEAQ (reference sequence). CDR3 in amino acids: CASSLWSGAAYGYTF. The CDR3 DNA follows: TGTGCCAGCAGCTTATGGTCGGGGGCGGCCTATGGCTACACCTTC.

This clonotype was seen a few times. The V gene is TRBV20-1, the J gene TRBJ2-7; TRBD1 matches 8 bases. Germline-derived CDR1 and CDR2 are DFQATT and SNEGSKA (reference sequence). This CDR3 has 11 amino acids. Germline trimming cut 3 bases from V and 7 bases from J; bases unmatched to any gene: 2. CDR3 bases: TGCAGTGCTAGGACAGGGGCAGAGCAGTACTTC. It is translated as CSARTGAEQYF.

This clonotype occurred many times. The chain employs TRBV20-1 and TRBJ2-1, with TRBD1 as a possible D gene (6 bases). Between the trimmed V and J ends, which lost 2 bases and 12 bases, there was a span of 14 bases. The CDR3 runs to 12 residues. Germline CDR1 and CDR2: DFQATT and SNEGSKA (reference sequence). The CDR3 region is CSARIRGQVQFF. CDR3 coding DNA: TGCAGTGCTAGAATTAGGGGACAAGTGCAGTTCTTC.

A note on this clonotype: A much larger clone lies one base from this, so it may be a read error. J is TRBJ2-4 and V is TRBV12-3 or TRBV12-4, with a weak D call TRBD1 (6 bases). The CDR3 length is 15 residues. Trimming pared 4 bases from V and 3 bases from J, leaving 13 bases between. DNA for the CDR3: TGTGCCAGCAGTTACAGGGATAGGGTCAAAAACATTCAGTACTTC. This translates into CASSYRDRVKNIQYF.

CDR3 DNA: TGTGCCAGCAGCTTAGGGGCTGCGGGGGAGACCCAGTACTTC. Translation: CASSLGAAGETQYF. The chain has TRBV7-8 and TRBJ2-5; perhaps TRBD2 as D (6 bases). Germline V gene sequence: CDR1 SGHVS, CDR2 FQNEAQ. The V gene lost 1 base and the J gene lost 5 bases, with 11 bases spanning the gap. The CDR3 spans 14 residues.

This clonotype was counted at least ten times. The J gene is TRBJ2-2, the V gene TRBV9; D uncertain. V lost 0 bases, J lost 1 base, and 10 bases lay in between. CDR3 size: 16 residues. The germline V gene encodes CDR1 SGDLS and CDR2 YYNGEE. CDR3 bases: TGTGCCAGCAGCGTAGCAGGTCTCGTGAACACCGGGGAGCTGTTTTTT. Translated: CASSVAGLVNTGELFF.

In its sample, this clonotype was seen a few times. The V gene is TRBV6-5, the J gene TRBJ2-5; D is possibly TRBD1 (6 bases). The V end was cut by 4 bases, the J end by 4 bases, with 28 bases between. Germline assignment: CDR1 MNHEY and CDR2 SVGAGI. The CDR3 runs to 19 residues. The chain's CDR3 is CASSSSLKGERANGETQYF. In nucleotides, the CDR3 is TGTGCCAGCAGTTCGTCCCTCAAGGGGGAGAGGGCGAACGGAGAGACCCAGTACTTC.

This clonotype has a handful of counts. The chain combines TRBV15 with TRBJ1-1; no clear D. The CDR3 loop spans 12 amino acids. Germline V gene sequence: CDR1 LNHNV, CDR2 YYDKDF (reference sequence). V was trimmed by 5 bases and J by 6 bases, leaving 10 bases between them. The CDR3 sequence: CATSPSRAEAFF. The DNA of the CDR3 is TGTGCCACCAGCCCGAGTCGGGCTGAAGCTTTCTTT. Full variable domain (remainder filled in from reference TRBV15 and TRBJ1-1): DAMVIQNPRYQVTQFGKPVTLSCSQTLNHNVMYWYQQKSSQAPKLLFHYYDKDFNNEADTPDNFQSRRPNTSFCFLDIRSPGLGDTAMYLCATSPSRAEAFFGQGTRLTVV.

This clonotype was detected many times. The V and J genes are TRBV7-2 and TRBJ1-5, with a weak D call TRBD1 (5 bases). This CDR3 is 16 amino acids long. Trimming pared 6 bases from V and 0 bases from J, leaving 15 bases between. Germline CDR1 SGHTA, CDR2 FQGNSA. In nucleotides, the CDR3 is TGTGCCAGCAGACCAGAAATCGGGGGTAGCAATCAGCCCCAGCATTTT. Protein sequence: CASRPEIGGSNQPQHF.

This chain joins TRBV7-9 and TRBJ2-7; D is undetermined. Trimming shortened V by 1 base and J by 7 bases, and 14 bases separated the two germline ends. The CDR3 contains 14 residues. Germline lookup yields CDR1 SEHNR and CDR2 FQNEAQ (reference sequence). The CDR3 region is CASSLVGTHPEQYF. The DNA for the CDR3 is TGTGCCAGCAGCTTAGTCGGAACGCACCCGGAGCAGTACTTC.

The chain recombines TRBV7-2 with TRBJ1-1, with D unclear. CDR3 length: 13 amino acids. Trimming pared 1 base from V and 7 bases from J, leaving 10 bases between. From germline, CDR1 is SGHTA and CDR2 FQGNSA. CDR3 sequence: CASSLVLGYEAFF. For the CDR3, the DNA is TGTGCCAGCAGCTTAGTTTTAGGGTATGAAGCTTTCTTT.

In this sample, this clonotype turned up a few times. The chain's CDR3 is CASSLIGDPDTQYF. In DNA form, the CDR3 reads TGTGCCAGCAGCCTCATTGGAGATCCAGATACGCAGTATTTT. The chain uses TRBV7-2 and TRBJ2-3; D uncertain. Germline loops: CDR1 SGHTA, CDR2 FQGNSA. The CDR3 has 14 residues. With 5 bases removed from V and 4 bases from J, the gap between germline ends came to 13 bases.

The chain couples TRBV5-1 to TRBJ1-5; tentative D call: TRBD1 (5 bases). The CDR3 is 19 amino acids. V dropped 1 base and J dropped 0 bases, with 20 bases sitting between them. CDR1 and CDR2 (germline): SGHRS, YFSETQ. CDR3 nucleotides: TGCGCCAGCAGCTTGAAGGAGGGGCACGGGCGGAATAGCAATCAGCCCCAGCATTTT. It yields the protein CASSLKEGHGRNSNQPQHF.

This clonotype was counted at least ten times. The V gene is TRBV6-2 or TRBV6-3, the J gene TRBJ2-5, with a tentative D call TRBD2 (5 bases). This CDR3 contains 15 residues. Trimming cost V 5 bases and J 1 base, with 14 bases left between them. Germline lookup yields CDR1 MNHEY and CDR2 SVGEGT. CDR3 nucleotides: TGTGCCAGCAGTGGAGGATGGCGGGTCCAAGAGACCCAGTACTTC. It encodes CASSGGWRVQETQYF.